Sequencing of this T cell receptor beta chain was carried out in a study of T cells in Graves' hyperthyroidism and ophthalmopathy. RNA transcripts were the template for amplifying TCR beta CDR3 regions. First-round RT-PCR of the TCR CDR3 relied on the HTBI primer set. Each CDR3 protein is one row after TCRdb ran MiXCR on the multiplex PCR reads. Here the sample spans a few hundred thousand distinct CDR3 sequences, about 14% being singletons. This clonotype was observed many times. The germline V gene encodes CDR1 LNHNV and CDR2 YYDKDF (reference sequence). V was clipped by 6 bases and J by 1 base, with 6 bases between them. This CDR3 has 12 residues.

The source of this sequence is a man aged 25 to 40 with Graves' hyperthyroidism that later progressed to Graves' ophthalmopathy. The chain has TRBV15 and TRBJ1-1; no clear D gene. The sequenced sample consisted of blood. DNA of the CDR3: TGTGCCACCAGTTACCGGAACACTGAAGCTTTCTTT. Translation gives CATSYRNTEAFF.